This T cell receptor beta chain was found in a study of cytomegalovirus exposure and HLA in healthy donors. The V and J ends lost 2 bases and 5 bases, in that order; junction bases with no gene match: 1. The CDR3 loop spans 13 amino acids. Germline V gene lookup returns CDR1 LNHDA and CDR2 SQIVND (reference sequence). As concerns this clone: Its antigen is still unknown.

PCR involved 60 Vbeta and 13 Jbeta primers. The repertoire was sequenced with immunoSEQ multiplex PCR; TCRdb's copy has only in-frame clones and lacks some. The data hold under 200,000 clones, with roughly 60% observed a single time. Study-wide points: Sequencing likely generated an artifact that appeared as a cluster of highly shared sequence variants.

Material: PBMCs. The sequence was collected from a middle-aged man in good health and CMV-seronegative. J is TRBJ1-1 and V is TRBV19, with TRBD1 identical over 8 bases. CDR3 in DNA: TGTGCCAGTAGTATACGGGACAGGACTGAAGCTTTCTTT. Protein product: CASSIRDRTEAFF.